The rows below give T cell receptor beta chains drawn from one sample of a study of human T cells and chemical hapten exposure. TCRdb reprocessed the RACE reads with MiXCR, giving one entry per CDR3 protein. The data show about 190,000 distinct CDR3 sequences, around 25% seen once. Here the sequenced sample was whole blood, taken in connection with sensitization to the hapten diphenylcyclopropenone (DPC). These receptors all come from a woman aged 40 to 50 with alopecia areata. Some clones in this sample may be carry-over from other donors' samples. CDR3s include the opening cysteine and the closing phenylalanine or tryptophan. Fields, in order: V gene, D gene, J gene, CDR3 protein. The D gene is left open where the match is weak.

>TRBV28|-|TRBJ2-2
CASSLGGIILFF
>TRBV29-1|-|TRBJ2-5
CSVGGRLLETQYF
>TRBV27|-|TRBJ2-2
CASSFQGLNTGELFF
>TRBV12-3/TRBV12-4|-|TRBJ1-2
CASSLLQYPGAGGYTF
>TRBV21-1|-|TRBJ1-6
CASSKESGPLHF
>TRBV7-2|-|TRBJ2-7
CASSFDHGTYEQYF
>TRBV12-3/TRBV12-4|TRBD2|TRBJ2-7
CASSLGLATAYEQYF
>TRBV28|-|TRBJ2-7
CASSFWTLAYEQYF
>TRBV10-3|-|TRBJ1-1
CAIRSGRPMNTEAFF
>TRBV6-5|-|TRBJ2-1
CASSYDLANEQFF
>TRBV28|TRBD2|TRBJ2-3
CASSFAGGGAQYF
>TRBV6-1|-|TRBJ2-7
CASSEVSWAGGYF
>TRBV6-6|-|TRBJ1-2
CASSYSIDKRGYTF
>TRBV4-3|-|TRBJ2-5
CASSQDVTRGGETQYF
>TRBV3-1|-|TRBJ1-1
CASSQAREAFF
>TRBV15|TRBD1|TRBJ2-1
CATSRDTGQGLREQFF
>TRBV20-1|-|TRBJ2-7
CSARGAASLYEQYF
>TRBV9|-|TRBJ2-2
CASRKTDRTNTGELFF
>TRBV29-1|-|TRBJ1-1
CSVDKGRTEAFF
>TRBV6-1|-|TRBJ2-6
CASSEMLGYDDLTF
>TRBV12-3/TRBV12-4|-|TRBJ2-1
CASSSRDNEQFF
>TRBV20-1|TRBD1|TRBJ1-3
CSAPGQGISGNTIYF
>TRBV28|-|TRBJ2-1
CASRLVEGRYNEQFF
>TRBV7-9|-|TRBJ2-6
CASSLVAGANVLTF
>TRBV6-5|-|TRBJ1-3
CASSYSQGKYTIYF
>TRBV28|TRBD2|TRBJ2-1
CASSPPSGGSSYNEQFF
>TRBV7-9|TRBD1|TRBJ2-7
CASSLEPGTGTYEQYF